This T cell receptor beta chain came from a study of blood T cell repertoires in COVID-19. Looking at the study overall: The samples span acute and convalescent COVID-19 from the United States, Italy and Spain. Sources were T cells, B-cell-depleted T cells, or PBMCs; the material itself was cDNA or gDNA.

The CDR3 extends over 15 amino acids. Per the authors' pipeline: Scientists estimated how many nucleated cells there were by amplifying reference gene primers. The protocol was immunoSEQ multiplex PCR, while the TCRdb copy is restricted to in-frame clones and leaves out a portion. That table gives V, J and clone size, and the DNA gave D and trimming. Among about 270,000 clones listed, under 90% were seen once. The material sequenced was peripheral blood. This sequence originates from a human donor in a cohort sampled during active COVID-19. The rearrangement uses TRBV21-1 and TRBJ1-3; the table's TRBD1 call for D was not verified on the DNA. TRBV21-1 is a pseudogene segment. CDR3 protein: CASSMGTGDGNTIYF. The CDR3 DNA reads TGTGCCAGCAGCATGGGGACAGGGGACGGAAACACCATATATTTT.